This TCR beta chain derives from a study of cytomegalovirus exposure and HLA in healthy donors. Study outcomes and limitations: It was shown in a later analysis that HLA-associated TCR beta chains were more clonally expanded than other, equally common chains.

About this clone itself: Its antigen is not identified.

The donors, nominally healthy at sampling, likely had unrecorded immune exposures. The PCR made use of 60 Vbeta and 13 Jbeta primers. Data came from immunoSEQ multiplex PCR; TCRdb stores just in-frame clones and leaves some out. The table for this sample gives more than 200,000 clones. This receptor was obtained from a woman aged 25 to 39 in good health and CMV-seropositive. The source material was PBMCs.

The CDR3 is CASGPGTGSNEKLFF. The DNA of the CDR3 is TGTGCTAGTGGCCCGGGGACAGGTTCTAATGAAAAACTGTTTTTT. The chain uses TRBV12-5 and TRBJ1-4; 8 bases map to TRBD1. With V trimmed by 6 bases and J by 3 bases, 6 bases remained unmatched. The CDR3 consists of 15 residues. Germline loops: CDR1 LGHNT, CDR2 FRNRAP. The full variable domain, in which reference TRBV12-5 and TRBJ1-4 provide the parts outside the CDR3, is DARVTQTPRHKVTEMGQEVTMRCQPILGHNTVFWYRQTMMQGLELLAYFRNRAPLDDSGMPKDRFSAEMPDATLATLKIQPSEPRDSAVYFCASGPGTGSNEKLFFGSGTQLSVL.